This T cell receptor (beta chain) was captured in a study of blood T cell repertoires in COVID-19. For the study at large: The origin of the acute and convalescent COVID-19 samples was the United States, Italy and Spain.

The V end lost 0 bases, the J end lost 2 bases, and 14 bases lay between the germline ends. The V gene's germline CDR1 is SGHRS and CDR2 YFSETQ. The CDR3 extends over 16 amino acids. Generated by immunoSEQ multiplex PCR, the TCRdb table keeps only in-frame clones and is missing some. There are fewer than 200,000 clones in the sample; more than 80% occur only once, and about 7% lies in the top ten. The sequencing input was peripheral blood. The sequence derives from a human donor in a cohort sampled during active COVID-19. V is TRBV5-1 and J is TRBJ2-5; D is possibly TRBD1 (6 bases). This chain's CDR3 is CASSLGGGDVQETQYF. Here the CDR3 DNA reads TGCGCCAGCAGCTTGGGTGGGGGCGATGTTCAAGAGACCCAGTACTTC.